The next 19 T cell receptor beta chains were all read from a single sample in a study of T cell responses to AZD1222 COVID-19 vaccine. Generated by immunoSEQ multiplex PCR, the TCRdb table keeps only in-frame clones and is missing some. The sample lists about 160,000 clones; about 92% were seen once. The sequenced sample was peripheral blood, obtained 28 days after the second AZD1222 dose. These TCRs come from an adult who received the AZD1222 COVID-19 vaccine.

The V gene is TRBV27, the J gene TRBJ1-5; D gene uncertain. The CDR3 spans 14 residues. From germline, CDR1 is MNHEY and CDR2 SMNVEV (reference sequence). Trimming removed 5 bases at V and 4 bases at J, with 12 bases between. The CDR3 region has the DNA TGTGCCAGCAGTCCGCGGACGGGGAATCAGCCCCAGCATTTT. Encoded protein: CASSPRTGNQPQHF.

The V gene is TRBV5-1, the J gene TRBJ2-7; tentative D call: TRBD2 (6 bases). The CDR3 contains 13 residues. The germline CDR1 and CDR2 sequences are SGHRS and YFSETQ. V dropped 5 bases and J dropped 0 bases, with 9 bases sitting between them. The CDR3 spells CASREGASYEQYF. In nucleotides, the CDR3 is TGCGCCAGCAGGGAGGGAGCCTCCTACGAGCAGTACTTC.

This clone came up once. The chain joins TRBV19 to TRBJ1-3; no clear D gene. The germline V gene has CDR1 LNHDA and CDR2 SQIVND (reference sequence). The CDR3 spans 11 residues. V shed 8 bases and J shed 7 bases, with 9 bases lying between them. The CDR3 nucleotides read TGTGCCAGTCCTACCGGGAACACCATATATTTT. It yields the protein CASPTGNTIYF.

This sequence joins TRBV5-6 and TRBJ1-1, with a weak D call TRBD1 (5 bases). Germline V gene sequence: CDR1 SGHDT, CDR2 YYEEEE. Trimming shortened V by 4 bases and J by 3 bases, and 16 bases separated the two germline ends. This CDR3 has 15 amino acids. The CDR3 sequence: CASSTGVPGDTEAFF. The CDR3 DNA reads as TGTGCCAGCAGCACGGGGGTCCCGGGGGACACTGAAGCTTTCTTT.

This chain uses TRBV4-2 with TRBJ1-1, with a possible D match to TRBD1 (5 bases). The CDR3 contains 14 residues. Germline CDR1 reads LGHNA; CDR2 reads YNFKEQ. Trimming left V 1 base short and J 2 bases short, with 8 bases between. DNA of the CDR3: TGTGCCAGCAGCCAAGTAGGGGATAACACTGAAGCTTTCTTT. Amino acid sequence: CASSQVGDNTEAFF.

The chain uses TRBV28 and TRBJ1-6; TRBD1 is a possible D gene (5 bases). The CDR3 covers 15 residues. CDR1 MDHEN and CDR2 SYDVKM come from the germline V gene. Trimming removed 5 bases at V and 0 bases at J, with 8 bases between. CDR3 in amino acids: CASSPGNSYNSPLHF. CDR3 DNA: TGTGCCAGCAGTCCAGGGAACTCCTATAATTCACCCCTCCACTTT.

The chain uses TRBV13 and TRBJ2-7; TRBD2 aligns across 12 bases. Per the germline V gene, CDR1 is PRHDT and CDR2 is FYEKMQ (reference sequence). This CDR3 contains 17 residues. V shed 5 bases, J shed 2 bases, and the junction held 10 bases outside the gene matches. DNA for the CDR3: TGTGCCAGCAGCGCCAGACAGAGGACTAGCGGGACCTACGAGCAGTACTTC. Amino acids: CASSARQRTSGTYEQYF.

V is TRBV5-1 and J is TRBJ2-7; 10 bases match TRBD2. The CDR3 extends over 17 amino acids. The germline V gene encodes CDR1 SGHRS and CDR2 YFSETQ. V dropped 1 base and J dropped 2; count of bases not matched to a gene: 9. CDR3 residues: CASSLTKLAGPAYEQYF. Written as DNA, the CDR3 is TGCGCCAGCAGCTTGACCAAACTAGCGGGACCGGCCTACGAGCAGTACTTC.

V gene TRBV7-2 combines with J gene TRBJ2-1; the match to TRBD2 covers 8 bases. Germline V gives CDR1 SGHTA, CDR2 FQGNSA. The ends lost 3 bases at V and 8 bases at J; junction bases unmatched: 9. This CDR3 contains 15 residues. In DNA, the CDR3 is TGTGCCAGCAGCTTTTCTAGCGGGTTGGTCTATGAGCAGTTCTTC. It translates to CASSFSSGLVYEQFF.

This rearrangement joins TRBV18 to TRBJ2-7; the D is unclear. This CDR3 spans 12 amino acids. The germline V gene has CDR1 KGHSH and CDR2 LQKENI. V was pared by 2 bases and J by 9 bases, with 11 bases between. This chain's CDR3 is CASSPRAKRQYF. CDR3 nucleotides: TGTGCCAGCTCACCAAGGGCGAAACGGCAGTACTTC.

This sequence joins TRBV6-5 and TRBJ2-7; 7 bases align to TRBD2. This CDR3 is 15 amino acids long. The trim removed 2 bases at V and 2 bases at J, leaving 6 bases unmatched. CDR1 is MNHEY and CDR2 is SVGAGI in the germline V gene. CDR3 in DNA: TGTGCCAGCAGTTACGGTCTAGCGGCTACCTACGAGCAGTACTTC. Translating gives CASSYGLAATYEQYF.

The V and J genes are TRBV15 and TRBJ2-1; 7 bases map to TRBD2. The CDR3 length is 14 residues. V trimming: 5 bases; J trimming: 2 bases; junction bases outside the gene matches: 3. Germline CDR1 and CDR2: LNHNV and YYDKDF (reference sequence). Here the CDR3 DNA reads TGTGCCACCAGCTATACTAGCGCCTACAATGAGCAGTTCTTC. This codes for CATSYTSAYNEQFF.

The chain is built from TRBV10-2 and TRBJ1-2; perhaps TRBD1 as D (6 bases). Deletions cut 8 bases from V and 0 bases from J, with 13 bases between. CDR3 length: 14 residues. Germline V gene sequence: CDR1 WSHSY, CDR2 SAAADI. The CDR3 loop reads CASLGDTANYGYTF. CDR3 nucleotide sequence: TGCGCCAGCTTAGGGGACACGGCTAACTATGGCTACACCTTC.

The V gene is TRBV5-6, the J gene TRBJ2-7, with D maybe TRBD1 (6 bases). V was trimmed by 4 bases and J by 4 bases, leaving 27 bases between them. Looked up from germline, CDR1 is SGHDT and CDR2 is YYEEEE. CDR3 size: 18 residues. CDR3 in amino acids: CASSQSVNSQGTPYEQYF. DNA for the CDR3: TGTGCCAGCAGCCAATCCGTTAATTCTCAGGGGACACCATACGAGCAGTACTTC.

This chain uses TRBV29-1 with TRBJ2-3; the D gene could be TRBD1 or TRBD2 (7 bases each). V was cut by 6 bases and J by 1 base, with 17 bases left in between. Germline V lookup: CDR1 SQVTM, CDR2 ANQGSEA. The CDR3 has 15 residues. The CDR3 bases are TGCAGCGTCCTGGGAGGGGGCAGGGGCACAGATACGCAGTATTTT. Translated: CSVLGGGRGTDTQYF.

The chain employs TRBV6-5 and TRBJ1-3, with D perhaps TRBD1 (5 bases). CDR1 is MNHEY and CDR2 is SVGAGI in the germline V gene. The V gene lost 4 bases and the J gene lost 0 bases, with 10 bases spanning the gap. This CDR3 is 15 amino acids long. The chain's CDR3 is CASSLGAYSGNTIYF. In DNA, the CDR3 is TGTGCCAGCAGTTTAGGGGCTTACTCTGGAAACACCATATATTTT.

The V call is TRBV6-6, the J call TRBJ2-1, with 11 bases identical to TRBD2. V lost 6 bases, J lost 6 bases, and 10 bases stayed unmatched. Germline V gives CDR1 MNHNY, CDR2 SVGAGI (reference sequence). The CDR3 loop spans 16 amino acids. Here the CDR3 reads CASSLTSGTVGNEQFF. CDR3 DNA sequence: TGTGCCAGCAGCCTGACTAGCGGGACAGTGGGCAATGAGCAGTTCTTC.

This clone was counted once. In DNA form, the CDR3 reads TGTGCCAGCAGCGTAGAATCGAGGAACACTGAAGCTTTCTTT. This gives the protein CASSVESRNTEAFF. The chain recombines TRBV9 with TRBJ1-1; D call uncertain. The CDR3 loop spans 14 amino acids. Per germline, CDR1 SGDLS and CDR2 YYNGEE. V was clipped by 0 bases and J by 1 base, with 7 bases between them.

J is TRBJ2-7 and V is TRBV11-2; 7 bases agree with TRBD1. The CDR3 is 16 amino acids. The V and J ends lost 4 bases and 2 bases, in that order; junction bases with no gene match: 11. CDR1 SGHAT and CDR2 FQNNGV come from the germline V gene. The chain's CDR3 is CASSSPRTGKTYEQYF. The CDR3 bases are TGTGCCAGCAGCTCTCCTAGGACAGGAAAGACCTACGAGCAGTACTTC.